A single sample gave rise to the 12 T cell receptor beta chains below, sequenced in a study of ipilimumab plus nivolumab after autologous stem cell transplantation. The protocol was immunoSEQ multiplex PCR, while the TCRdb copy is restricted to in-frame clones and leaves out a portion. The sample contains about 18,000 clones, almost 80% of which appear only once. The sequenced sample was PBMCs, obtained in a trial of ipilimumab plus nivolumab as post-transplant consolidation. The receptors here all came from a male donor with diffuse large B-cell lymphoma.

The gene calls are TRBV5-1 and TRBJ1-1; maybe TRBD1 (5 bases). Germline lookup yields CDR1 SGHRS and CDR2 YFSETQ. The CDR3 sequence is 15 residues long. The V gene lost 4 bases and the J gene lost 0 bases, with 13 bases spanning the gap. The CDR3 sequence: CASSLDQGVNTEAFF. DNA of the CDR3: TGCGCCAGCAGCCTCGATCAGGGAGTGAACACTGAAGCTTTCTTT.

The rearrangement joins TRBV5-6 to TRBJ1-5; a possible D gene is TRBD1 (6 bases). Germline V gene lookup returns CDR1 SGHDT and CDR2 YYEEEE. CDR3 length equals 16 residues. V was pared by 1 base and J by 7 bases, with 18 bases between. The CDR3 DNA sequence: TGTGCCAGCAGCTTGTGGGGAGATTTCCAGGGGCAGCCCCAGCATTTT. Protein sequence: CASSLWGDFQGQPQHF.

A few counts support this clone. This sequence joins TRBV27 and TRBJ1-6; D remains ambiguous. Germline lookup yields CDR1 MNHEY and CDR2 SMNVEV (reference sequence). The V end was cut by 0 bases, the J end by 3 bases, with 12 bases between. There are 17 residues in the CDR3. The CDR3 protein is CASSLSVRAVYNSPLHF. CDR3 DNA: TGTGCCAGCAGTTTATCCGTCCGGGCCGTCTATAATTCACCCCTCCACTTT.

The V gene is TRBV7-9, the J gene TRBJ1-2; D might be TRBD1 (5 bases). This CDR3 comprises 13 residues. V was cut by 0 bases and J by 4 bases, with 6 bases left in between. CDR1 and CDR2 from the germline V gene are SEHNR and FQNEAQ (reference sequence). This chain's CDR3 is CASSLADIYGYTF. The CDR3 DNA follows: TGTGCCAGCAGCTTAGCGGACATCTATGGCTACACCTTC.

The chain uses TRBV6-1 and TRBJ1-1; D not certain. CDR1 is MNHNS and CDR2 is SASEGT in the germline V gene. The CDR3 covers 15 residues. The germline V and J ends were trimmed by 2 bases and 3 bases, with 13 bases remaining between them. Written as DNA, the CDR3 is TGTGCCAGCAGTGAATTGAGCCAGGCATACACTGAAGCTTTCTTT. It specifies CASSELSQAYTEAFF.

The chain links TRBV9 to TRBJ1-2; 7 nucleotides align to TRBD1. V shed 4 bases, J shed 7 bases, and the junction held 7 bases outside the gene matches. CDR3 size: 13 residues. Germline CDR1 SGDLS, CDR2 YYNGEE. CDR3 region: CASSRQGRGGYTF. CDR3 nucleotide sequence: TGTGCCAGCAGCCGACAGGGACGGGGTGGCTACACCTTC.

Here the CDR3 DNA reads TGTGCCAGCAGCGCCAGCGGGGGGCGCCGAGAAAAACTGTTTTTT. It codes for CASSASGGRREKLFF. The gene calls are TRBV7-8 and TRBJ1-4; a weak D match, TRBD1 (6 bases). The V end lost 5 bases, the J end lost 8 bases, and 18 bases lay between the germline ends. The CDR3 spans 15 residues. The germline V gene has CDR1 SGHVS and CDR2 FQNEAQ.

This rearrangement joins TRBV19 to TRBJ2-1; TRBD2 matches at 8 bases. Per germline, CDR1 LNHDA and CDR2 SQIVND (reference sequence). The CDR3 consists of 15 residues. Unmatched junction bases numbered 3, after V lost 3 bases and J lost 2 bases. CDR3 sequence reads: CASSMMRGAYNEQFF. CDR3 nucleotide sequence: TGTGCCAGTAGTATGATGCGGGGGGCCTACAATGAGCAGTTCTTC. The full variable domain, its missing parts supplied by reference TRBV19 and TRBJ2-1, is DGGITQSPKYLFRKEGQNVTLSCEQNLNHDAMYWYRQDPGQGLRLIYYSQIVNDFQKGDIAEGYSVSREKKESFPLTVTSAQKNPTAFYLCASSMMRGAYNEQFFGPGTRLTVL.

This sequence joins TRBV4-3 and TRBJ1-6; 8 nucleotides line up with TRBD1. This CDR3 contains 14 residues. Germline values: CDR1 LGHNA, CDR2 YSLEER. V shed 4 bases, J shed 7 bases, and the junction held 3 bases outside the gene matches. CDR3: CASSLGTGNSPLHF. For the CDR3, the DNA is TGCGCCAGCAGCCTCGGGACAGGAAATTCACCCCTCCACTTT.

The J gene is TRBJ1-4, the V gene TRBV4-1, with a tentative D call TRBD1 (5 bases). CDR1 and CDR2 (germline): MGHRA, YSYEKL. Trimming removed 0 bases from V and 0 bases from J, with 8 bases in between. The CDR3 totals 16 residues. This CDR3 reads CASSQDGAATNEKLFF. The DNA of the CDR3 is TGCGCCAGCAGCCAAGATGGGGCAGCAACTAATGAAAAACTGTTTTTT.

The rearrangement links TRBV30 to TRBJ2-1; the D gene could be TRBD1 or TRBD2 (5 bases each). The CDR3 spans 15 residues. Between the trimmed V and J ends, which lost 0 bases and 2 bases, there was a span of 11 bases. Germline-derived CDR1 and CDR2 are GTSNPN and SVGIG (reference sequence). The CDR3 here is CAWSVRGGTYNEQFF. DNA for the CDR3: TGTGCCTGGAGTGTACGTGGGGGAACCTACAATGAGCAGTTCTTC.

The chain carries TRBV14 and TRBJ2-3; no clear D. Germline CDR1 SGHDN, CDR2 FVKESK. The CDR3 runs to 12 residues. The V and J ends lost 6 bases and 9 bases respectively, with 13 bases between them. Here the CDR3 DNA reads TGTGCCAGCAGTCCTACCCCCTACACGCAGTATTTT. Its translation: CASSPTPYTQYF.